One sample yielded the 32 T cell receptor beta chains listed below, sequenced in a study of cytomegalovirus exposure and HLA in healthy donors (dated by TCRdb to 2017 to 2019). Library generation was performed with the immunoSEQ multiplex PCR assay. For the multiplex PCR, a mixture combining 60 forward primers for TCR Vbeta segments and 13 reverse primers for TCR Jbeta segments was used. Not all clones reach the TCRdb copy of this immuneACCESS table, which keeps in-frame sequences only. Checked studies attribute under half of the gap to unresolved V genes and leave the rest unexplained. The sample profile shows about 110,000 clones; roughly four fifths of them were found once. About 2.5% of the sample belongs to the ten largest clones. Sequences were obtained from PBMCs. The receptors stem from a man aged 18 to 29 in good health and CMV-seronegative.

CDR3 sequence reads: CASSPPTSAHNEQFF. The CDR3 region has the DNA TGTGCCAGCAGCCCCCCGACTAGCGCCCACAATGAGCAGTTCTTC. The chain links TRBV6-5 to TRBJ2-1, with 8 bases identical to TRBD2. Germline V gene data show CDR1 as MNHEY and CDR2 as SVGAGI. The V and J ends lost 6 bases and 5 bases, in that order; junction bases with no gene match: 9. The CDR3 runs to 15 residues.

The chain combines TRBV19 with TRBJ1-2; D possibly corresponds to TRBD1 (5 bases). Deletions cut 4 bases from V and 4 bases from J, with 10 bases between. The CDR3 consists of 13 residues. Looked up from germline, CDR1 is LNHDA and CDR2 is SQIVND (reference sequence). The CDR3 DNA sequence: TGTGCCAGTAGTACTGGAGGGGCCTATGGCTACACCTTC. Translation: CASSTGGAYGYTF.

This chain links TRBV6-6 with TRBJ2-7; 7 bases fit TRBD1. The ends lost 6 bases at V and 2 bases at J; junction bases unmatched: 10. The germline V gene has CDR1 MNHNY and CDR2 SVGAGI (reference sequence). The CDR3 extends over 15 amino acids. The CDR3 coding sequence is TGTGCCAGCAGCCAGGGACAGCCTGGGCCCTACGAGCAGTACTTC. It encodes CASSQGQPGPYEQYF.

This clone was recorded only once. This chain links TRBV14 with TRBJ2-1; 8 positions agree with TRBD1. The CDR3 spans 15 residues. Germline-derived CDR1 and CDR2 are SGHDN and FVKESK. The J segment lost 7 bases and the V segment lost 4 bases, leaving 9 bases of the junction unmatched. CDR3 in amino acids: CASSPGQGAPNEQFF. The CDR3 DNA sequence: TGTGCCAGCAGCCCCGGGCAGGGGGCGCCGAATGAGCAGTTCTTC.

The chain joins TRBV6-1 to TRBJ1-6; 8 bases align to TRBD1. Germline lookup yields CDR1 MNHNS and CDR2 SASEGT. V shed 5 bases and J 5 bases; nucleotides not matched to a gene: 8. This CDR3 is built from 16 residues. CDR3: CASSQGQGLDNSPLHF. In nucleotides, the CDR3 is TGTGCCAGCAGTCAAGGACAGGGACTGGATAATTCACCCCTCCACTTT.

The chain has TRBV10-3 and TRBJ1-2; TRBD1 might be the D (6 bases). V lost 6 bases, J lost 0 bases, and 14 bases lay in between. This CDR3 is 15 amino acids long. Germline CDR1 is ENHRY and CDR2 is SYGVKD. The CDR3 nucleotides read TGTGCCATCAGCCCGTTACAGGGAACTAACTATGGCTACACCTTC. Its protein is CAISPLQGTNYGYTF.

A note on this clone: One end of the junction is discordant with germline, which a read error may explain. This chain joins TRBV7-7 and TRBJ2-5, with 7 positions matching TRBD1. Germline CDR1 SSHAT, CDR2 FNYEAQ (reference sequence). The CDR3 covers 14 residues. This CDR3 is CASSTPGQMETQYF. The CDR3, as DNA: TGTGCTAGCAGTACGCCGGGACAGATGGAGACCCAGTACTTC. The full variable domain, completed using reference TRBV7-7 and TRBJ2-5, is GAGVSQSPRYKVTKRGQDVTLRCDPISSHATLYWYQQALGQGPEFLTYFNYEAQPDKSGLPSDRFSAERPEGSISTLTIQRTEQRDSAMYRCASSTPGQMETQYFGPGTRLLVL.

In nucleotides, the CDR3 is TGTGCCAGCTTGATACAGGGGGCGAATCAGCCCCAGCATTTT. It is translated as CASLIQGANQPQHF. The chain is built from TRBV5-6 and TRBJ1-5; TRBD1 matches 9 bases. This CDR3 is 14 amino acids long. V shed 7 bases and J 4 bases; nucleotides not matched to a gene: 6. Germline CDR1 SGHDT, CDR2 YYEEEE.

The V and J genes are TRBV9 and TRBJ2-3; D may be TRBD2 (6 bases). V lost 3 bases, J lost 3 bases, and 14 bases lay in between. The CDR3 has 15 amino acids. Germline CDR1 reads SGDLS; CDR2 reads YYNGEE. CDR3 region: CASSGKRVWTDTQYF. DNA of the CDR3: TGTGCCAGCAGCGGGAAGCGGGTTTGGACAGATACGCAGTATTTT.

V and J are TRBV25-1 and TRBJ2-7; D is undetermined. The ends were cut back, 3 bases at V and 2 bases at J, with 8 bases in the middle. The CDR3 is 13 amino acids. Per the germline V gene, CDR1 is MGHDK and CDR2 is SYGVNS. In DNA form, the CDR3 reads TGTGCCAGCAGTGACCACAGTACCTACGAGCAGTACTTC. Protein sequence: CASSDHSTYEQYF.

This clone was seen more than once but under ten times. The chain has TRBV2 and TRBJ1-5; the D gene is possibly TRBD1 (5 bases). The CDR3 is 13 amino acids. V was clipped by 4 bases and J by 6 bases, with 10 bases between them. Germline loops: CDR1 SNHLY, CDR2 FYNNEI. The CDR3 DNA is TGTGCCAGCAGTGTGTTGGGGGGTCAGCCCCAGCATTTT. It encodes CASSVLGGQPQHF.

V gene TRBV6-5 combines with J gene TRBJ2-7; D possibly corresponds to TRBD1 (6 bases). The CDR3 is 14 amino acids. Trimming removed 5 bases from V and 5 bases from J, with 16 bases in between. CDR1 and CDR2 (germline): MNHEY, SVGAGI. The CDR3 DNA reads as TGTGCCAGCAGTCACCTCACAGGGCTGGACGAGCAGTACTTC. Its translation is CASSHLTGLDEQYF.

The chain joins TRBV6-1 to TRBJ2-3; possibly TRBD2 for D (5 bases). CDR3 length: 12 residues. Germline V gene sequence: CDR1 MNHNS, CDR2 SASEGT. The V end lost 3 bases, the J end lost 10 bases, and 11 bases lay between the germline ends. The CDR3 sequence: CASSDGIGAQYF. CDR3 DNA: TGTGCCAGCAGTGACGGGATAGGTGCGCAGTATTTT.

This clone was observed a handful of times. V and J are TRBV6-5 and TRBJ2-2; D is ambiguous. CDR1 is MNHEY, CDR2 SVGAGI, per germline. The ends were cut back, 1 base at V and 3 bases at J, with 6 bases in the middle. The CDR3 covers 14 residues. CDR3 DNA: TGTGCCAGCAGTTACTTCCGAGACACCGGGGAGCTGTTTTTT. It specifies CASSYFRDTGELFF.

The V call is TRBV6-6, the J call TRBJ1-2; possible D gene TRBD1, 6 bases. The CDR3 runs 15 residues. Germline loops: CDR1 MNHNY, CDR2 SVGAGI (reference sequence). Trimming removed 2 bases from V and 2 bases from J, with 12 bases in between. CDR3: CASSYAAGVNYGYTF. As DNA, the CDR3 is TGTGCCAGCAGTTACGCGGCAGGGGTAAACTATGGCTACACCTTC.

The V and J genes are TRBV19 and TRBJ2-7; weak D call: TRBD1 (5 bases). The CDR3 runs 15 residues. V lost 1 base and J 5 bases, leaving 15 bases between the germline ends. Germline V lookup: CDR1 LNHDA, CDR2 SQIVND (reference sequence). The CDR3 loop is CASSIAGSRSNEQYF. The DNA for the CDR3 is TGTGCCAGTAGTATAGCAGGGTCCAGGTCTAACGAGCAGTACTTC.

The chain uses TRBV6-4 and TRBJ1-6; no clear D. Deletions cut 8 bases from V and 8 bases from J, with 13 bases between. The CDR3 is 13 amino acids. The germline gives CDR1 MRHNA, CDR2 SNTAGT. DNA for the CDR3: TGTGCCAGCGGGGAAAAGGAGGATTCACCCCTCCACTTT. It yields the protein CASGEKEDSPLHF.

The table lists this clone with a count of one. The genes are TRBV6-5 and TRBJ2-7, with 8 bases lining up with TRBD2. With V trimmed by 6 bases and J by 0 bases, 7 bases remained unmatched. CDR1 is MNHEY, CDR2 SVGAGI, per germline. The CDR3 has 15 amino acids. Here the CDR3 reads CASRTTSGRSYEQYF. CDR3 DNA: TGTGCCAGCAGAACTACTAGCGGCCGCTCCTACGAGCAGTACTTC.

V and J are TRBV7-6 and TRBJ2-2, with 9 nucleotides matching TRBD2. The CDR3 is made up of 16 amino acids. CDR1 is SGHVS and CDR2 is FNYEAQ in the germline V gene. Germline trimming cut 1 base from V and 5 bases from J; bases unmatched to any gene: 5. For the CDR3, the DNA is TGTGCCAGCAGCTTAGGGAGTCTAGCGGGGACCGGGGAGCTGTTTTTT. Translated, it gives CASSLGSLAGTGELFF. The whole variable domain, filled in from reference TRBV7-6 and TRBJ2-2, reads GAGVSQSPRYKVTKRGQDVALRCDPISGHVSLYWYRQALGQGPEFLTYFNYEAQQDKSGLPNDRFSAERPEGSISTLTIQRTEQRDSAMYRCASSLGSLAGTGELFFGEGSRLTVL.

This chain links TRBV11-2 with TRBJ2-7; 7 nucleotides align to TRBD1. Trimming at V came to 4 bases and at J to 3 bases, leaving 12 bases not matched to a gene. This CDR3 contains 16 residues. The germline V gene has CDR1 SGHAT and CDR2 FQNNGV. This CDR3 is CASSSPRQGKHYEQYF. DNA for the CDR3: TGTGCCAGCAGCTCCCCTCGACAGGGCAAGCACTACGAGCAGTACTTC.

The rearrangement links TRBV7-9 to TRBJ2-3; D is perhaps TRBD2 (6 bases). This CDR3 has 17 residues. V was cut by 2 bases and J by 0 bases, with 15 bases left in between. Looked up from germline, CDR1 is SEHNR and CDR2 is FQNEAQ (reference sequence). CDR3 residues: CASSLRDSPSSTDTQYF. The CDR3, as DNA: TGTGCCAGCAGCTTAAGGGACTCTCCTTCTAGCACAGATACGCAGTATTTT.

The chain couples TRBV5-4 to TRBJ2-1; 13 nucleotides line up with TRBD2. The CDR3 loop spans 15 amino acids. V dropped 4 bases and J dropped 5; count of bases not matched to a gene: 3. From germline, CDR1 is SGHNT and CDR2 YYREEE (reference sequence). Written as DNA, the CDR3 is TGTGCCAGCAGCCAGGGACTAGCGGGAAACAATGAGCAGTTCTTC. It encodes CASSQGLAGNNEQFF.

This chain joins TRBV27 and TRBJ1-3, with D unresolved. The length of the CDR3 is 13 residues. The germline V gene has CDR1 MNHEY and CDR2 SMNVEV (reference sequence). V was clipped by 7 bases and J by 0 bases, with 7 bases between them. CDR3 bases: TGTGCCAGCATTAGTAGCTCTGGAAACACCATATATTTT. Translated: CASISSSGNTIYF.

J is TRBJ1-1 and V is TRBV18; 8 bases agree with TRBD1. V lost 1 base, J lost 8 bases, and 12 bases stayed unmatched. The CDR3 extends over 16 amino acids. Germline V gives CDR1 KGHSH, CDR2 LQKENI. The CDR3 sequence: CASSPLPATGAMEAFF. The CDR3 DNA follows: TGTGCCAGCTCACCACTCCCTGCGACAGGGGCGATGGAAGCTTTCTTT.

V is TRBV2 and J is TRBJ2-5, with 10 nucleotides matching TRBD1. The V and J ends lost 8 bases and 3 bases, in that order; junction bases with no gene match: 9. Germline V lookup: CDR1 SNHLY, CDR2 FYNNEI. The CDR3 length is 15 residues. CDR3 residues: CASSPDRGIEETQYF. As DNA, the CDR3 is TGTGCCAGCTCTCCGGACAGGGGGATAGAAGAGACCCAGTACTTC.

This clone has just a few counts. The chain is built from TRBV6-6 and TRBJ2-7, with 8 bases fitting TRBD1. Germline-derived CDR1 and CDR2 are MNHNY and SVGAGI (reference sequence). The trim removed 4 bases at V and 6 bases at J, leaving 8 bases unmatched. The CDR3 is 14 residues long. DNA of the CDR3: TGTGCCAGCAGTTCCTACGGACAGGGAGTCGAGCAGTACTTC. Protein: CASSSYGQGVEQYF.

This clone has only a few counts. This chain uses TRBV4-1 with TRBJ1-1, with D unresolved. Deletions cut 6 bases from V and 4 bases from J, with 15 bases between. The CDR3 spans 14 residues. Germline loops: CDR1 MGHRA, CDR2 YSYEKL. CDR3 sequence reads: CASRRLTEGTEAFF. CDR3 in DNA: TGCGCCAGCAGAAGATTAACAGAGGGCACTGAAGCTTTCTTT.

The chain employs TRBV29-1 and TRBJ1-1, with TRBD1 matching 7 bases. Germline CDR1 SQVTM, CDR2 ANQGSEA. This CDR3 is 15 amino acids long. V lost 1 base and J lost 5; bases outside the gene matches: 10. The CDR3 DNA reads as TGCAGCGTTGAAGGGGCTAGGGGGCTCGGAACTGAAGCTTTCTTT. This translates into CSVEGARGLGTEAFF.

V is TRBV6-1 and J is TRBJ2-7; the D gene is possibly TRBD1 (5 bases). The germline V gene has CDR1 MNHNS and CDR2 SASEGT. The CDR3 sequence is 15 residues long. V was trimmed by 2 bases and J by 0 bases, leaving 11 bases between them. The DNA for the CDR3 is TGTGCCAGCAGTGAAACAAGACAGAGCTCCTACGAGCAGTACTTC. Protein sequence: CASSETRQSSYEQYF.

The V and J genes are TRBV28 and TRBJ1-5; 10 bases align to TRBD1. This CDR3 is 14 amino acids long. V dropped 6 bases and J dropped 5; count of bases not matched to a gene: 4. Per the germline V gene, CDR1 is MDHEN and CDR2 is SYDVKM. The CDR3 bases are TGTGCCAGCAGACCGGGACAGGGGTATCAGCCCCAGCATTTT. This sequence encodes CASRPGQGYQPQHF. The full variable domain, its missing parts supplied by reference TRBV28 and TRBJ1-5, is DVKVTQSSRYLVKRTGEKVFLECVQDMDHENMFWYRQDPGLGLRLIYFSYDVKMKEKGDIPEGYSVSREKKERFSLILESASTNQTSMYLCASRPGQGYQPQHFGDGTRLSIL.

The chain has TRBV5-1 and TRBJ2-1, with a weak D call TRBD2 (6 bases). The ends were cut back, 7 bases at V and 6 bases at J, with 14 bases in the middle. The germline gives CDR1 SGHRS, CDR2 YFSETQ. The CDR3 totals 13 residues. The CDR3 coding sequence is TGCGCCAGCTCCTTGTTGCGGGGCAATGAGCAGTTCTTC. Translation: CASSLLRGNEQFF.

The V gene is TRBV19, the J gene TRBJ2-3; 12 bases align to TRBD2. Germline V gene lookup returns CDR1 LNHDA and CDR2 SQIVND (reference sequence). The CDR3 runs to 16 residues. J was trimmed by 3 bases and V by 7 bases; bases with no gene match: 8. CDR3 DNA sequence: TGTGCCAGTAAAGGACGACTAGCGGGGGAGACAGATACGCAGTATTTT. As protein: CASKGRLAGETDTQYF.